The source of this T cell receptor beta chain is a study of blood T cell repertoires in COVID-19. Trimming took off 2 bases at V and 7 bases at J, with 17 bases between the two ends. This CDR3 is 16 amino acids long. In germline, CDR1 is LGHNA, CDR2 YNFKEQ. In the original workflow: How many nucleated cells were present was estimated from reference gene primer amplification. The method was immunoSEQ multiplex PCR; TCRdb's version includes in-frame clones alone and lacks a portion of them. V, J and clone size reflect that table, while D and trimming were determined from the DNA. Here the sample spans 300,000 to 400,000 clones, 80% to 90% being singletons.

Material: peripheral blood. The clonotype comes from a man aged 25 to 40 with active or convalescent COVID-19. V gene TRBV4-2 combines with J gene TRBJ1-4; perhaps TRBD1 as D (5 bases). CDR3 region: CASSQSPGREGEKLFF. The DNA of the CDR3 is TGTGCCAGCAGCCAATCCCCCGGCAGGGAGGGTGAAAAACTGTTTTTT.